This T cell receptor (beta chain) was identified in a study of cytomegalovirus exposure and HLA in healthy donors. Study findings and constraints: In a later analysis, a missense DCLRE1C variant was linked to TCR beta V- and J-gene trimming. Reportedly, a later analysis found an Asian-associated ancestry cluster had fewer N-insertions than the roughly 700-donor mean. The later analysis indicated that the majority of CMV-associated TCR beta chains appeared HLA-restricted. CMV serostatus was the sole immune exposure information available.

Of note for this clone: No antigen is known for it.

PCR involved 60 Vbeta and 13 Jbeta primers. The data were produced by immunoSEQ multiplex PCR, yet TCRdb's version contains in-frame clones alone and is incomplete. The table records about 190,000 clones, 84% of them present only once. The receptor's source is a boy aged 10-17 years in good health and CMV-seronegative. The sequenced sample consisted of PBMCs.

The CDR3 bases are TGTGCCAGCAGCCCGAACAGGGTTTCCACCTACGAGCAGTACTTC. Protein product: CASSPNRVSTYEQYF. The rearrangement links TRBV9 to TRBJ2-7; the D gene is possibly TRBD1 (6 bases). The length of the CDR3 is 15 residues. Looked up from germline, CDR1 is SGDLS and CDR2 is YYNGEE. V dropped 4 bases and J dropped 2 bases, with 16 bases sitting between them.